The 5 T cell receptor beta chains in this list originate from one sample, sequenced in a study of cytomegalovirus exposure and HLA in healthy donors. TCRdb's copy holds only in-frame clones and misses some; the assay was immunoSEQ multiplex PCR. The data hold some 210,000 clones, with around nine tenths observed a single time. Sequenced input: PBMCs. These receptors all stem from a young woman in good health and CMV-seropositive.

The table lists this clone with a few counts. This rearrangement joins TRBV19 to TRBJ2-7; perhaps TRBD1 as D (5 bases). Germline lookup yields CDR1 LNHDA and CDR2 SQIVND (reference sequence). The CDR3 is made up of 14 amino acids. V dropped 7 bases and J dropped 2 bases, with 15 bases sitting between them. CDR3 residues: CASNAGKGTYEQYF. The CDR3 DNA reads TGTGCCAGTAACGCAGGGAAAGGGACCTACGAGCAGTACTTC.

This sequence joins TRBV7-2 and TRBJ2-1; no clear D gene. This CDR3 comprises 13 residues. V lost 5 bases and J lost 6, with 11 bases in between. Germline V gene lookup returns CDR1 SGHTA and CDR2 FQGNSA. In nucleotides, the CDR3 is TGTGCCAGCAGCCTCGACTTCACCAATGAGCAGTTCTTC. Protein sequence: CASSLDFTNEQFF. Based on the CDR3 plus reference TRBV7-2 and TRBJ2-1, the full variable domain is GAGVSQSPSNKVTEKGKDVELRCDPISGHTALYWYRQSLGQGLEFLIYFQGNSAPDKSGLPSDRFSAERTGGSVSTLTIQRTQQEDSAVYLCASSLDFTNEQFFGPGTRLTVL.

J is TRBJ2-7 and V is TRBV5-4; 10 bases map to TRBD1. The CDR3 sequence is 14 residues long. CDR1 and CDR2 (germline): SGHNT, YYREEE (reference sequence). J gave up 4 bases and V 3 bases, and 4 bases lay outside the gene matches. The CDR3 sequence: CASSYGTGVYEQYF. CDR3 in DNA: TGTGCCAGCAGCTACGGGACAGGGGTTTACGAGCAGTACTTC.

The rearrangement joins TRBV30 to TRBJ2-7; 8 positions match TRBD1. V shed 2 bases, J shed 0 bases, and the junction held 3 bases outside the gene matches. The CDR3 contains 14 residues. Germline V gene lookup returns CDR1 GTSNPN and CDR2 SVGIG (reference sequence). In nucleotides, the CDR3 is TGTGCCTGGAGTCTCGGGACAGGCTCCTACGAGCAGTACTTC. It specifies CAWSLGTGSYEQYF.

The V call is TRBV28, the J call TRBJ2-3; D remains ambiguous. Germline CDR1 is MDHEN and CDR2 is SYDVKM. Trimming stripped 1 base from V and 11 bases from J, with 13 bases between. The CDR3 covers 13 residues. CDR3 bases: TGTGCCAGCAGTTTATTATCCCAGCGAGGGCAGTATTTT. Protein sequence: CASSLLSQRGQYF.